This T cell receptor (beta chain) is drawn from a study of blood T cell repertoires in COVID-19. Study-level background: Samples taken during acute and convalescent COVID-19 were collected in the United States, Italy and Spain.

Source study methods: Nucleated cell counts were estimated from reference gene primer amplification. Sequencing used immunoSEQ multiplex PCR; TCRdb keeps in-frame clones, though not all of them. That table is the source of V, J and clone size, and D and trimming were worked out from the DNA. The sample has over 200,000 clones, about 90% seen once. The V end was cut by 3 bases, the J end by 0 bases, with 6 bases between. The germline CDR1 and CDR2 sequences are GTSNPN and SVGIG (reference sequence). The CDR3 is 14 residues long. The chain uses TRBV30 and TRBJ2-6, with no clear D. The sample consisted of peripheral blood. This clonotype was sampled from a middle-aged man with active or convalescent COVID-19. The CDR3 is CAWSRNSGANVLTF. In DNA form, the CDR3 reads TGTGCCTGGAGCAGGAACTCTGGGGCCAACGTCCTGACTTTC.